A single sample is the source of the 27 T cell receptor beta chains below, sequenced in a study of vaccination and CD4 T cells after COVID-19. Their specific antigens are unknown. Indicated treatment: approximately nine-day PBMC culture with coronavirus spike peptide pools or control peptides (ViraFEST assay). The Oncomine TCR Beta short-read assay was what sequenced the DNA obtained from cultured CD4+ T cells. From the PCR reads, TCRdb called clonotypes with MiXCR, one entry per CDR3 protein. This sample yields over 9,000 distinct CDR3 sequences, of which 58% are seen a single time; approximately 20% belongs to the top ten. The specimen was CD4+ T cells from blood, cultured in vitro. The receptors shown here come from a human donor who had recovered from COVID-19.

This clonotype was seen more than once but under ten times. This sequence joins TRBV11-3 and TRBJ1-5, with a tentative D call TRBD1 (5 bases). Trimming shortened V by 1 base and J by 1 base, and 11 bases separated the two germline ends. This CDR3 has 16 amino acids. CDR1 and CDR2 (germline): SGHNT, YENEEA. The DNA of the CDR3 is TGTGCCAGCAGCTTAGCGGGGGGTACAAGCAATCAGCCCCAGCATTTT. Its translation: CASSLAGGTSNQPQHF. The whole variable domain, remainder taken from reference TRBV11-3 and TRBJ1-5, is EAGVVQSPRYKIIEKKQPVAFWCNPISGHNTLYWYLQNLGQGPELLIRYENEEAVDDSQLPKDRFSAERLKGVDSTLKIQPAELGDSAVYLCASSLAGGTSNQPQHFGDGTRLSIL.

The V gene is TRBV30, the J gene TRBJ2-3; no firm D call. The germline gives CDR1 GTSNPN, CDR2 SVGIG (reference sequence). This CDR3 is 10 amino acids long. Between the trimmed V and J ends, which lost 1 base and 5 bases, there was a span of 1 base. CDR3 protein: CAWSGDTQYF. DNA for the CDR3: TGTGCCTGGAGTGGAGATACGCAGTATTTT.

This clonotype came up a few times. This sequence joins TRBV30 and TRBJ1-1; D gene uncertain. This CDR3 comprises 11 residues. The V end was cut by 5 bases, the J end by 10 bases, with 14 bases between. The germline V gene has CDR1 GTSNPN and CDR2 SVGIG (reference sequence). Written as DNA, the CDR3 is TGTGCCTGGGGAGACGGAGGAACAGCTTTCTTT. Encoded protein: CAWGDGGTAFF.

The chain is built from TRBV20-1 and TRBJ1-3; TRBD1 matches at 8 bases. Germline CDR1 reads DFQATT; CDR2 reads SNEGSKA (reference sequence). The CDR3 has 14 residues. V lost 3 bases, J lost 4 bases, and 5 bases stayed unmatched. The CDR3 region is CSASQGAGGNTIYF. The CDR3, as DNA: TGCAGTGCTAGTCAGGGGGCGGGAGGAAACACCATATATTTT.

A few counts support this clonotype. The chain recombines TRBV6-1 with TRBJ1-3; 8 bases agree with TRBD1. Germline CDR1 and CDR2: MNHNS and SASEGT. This CDR3 spans 13 amino acids. Unmatched junction bases numbered 9, after V lost 5 bases and J lost 12 bases. CDR3 nucleotide sequence: TGTGCCAGCAGTAACACCGGACAGGGCTACATATATTTT. Its translation is CASSNTGQGYIYF.

CDR3 in DNA: TGTGCCAGCAGTACCCGGACTAGCGGGGGGCCGGGGGTGAGCACGCAGTATTTT. Amino acid sequence: CASSTRTSGGPGVSTQYF. V and J are TRBV12-3 or TRBV12-4 and TRBJ2-3, with TRBD2 matching 14 bases. Trimming took 5 bases from V and 9 from J; bases not matched to a gene: 16. CDR3 length: 18 amino acids.

The chain has TRBV20-1 and TRBJ1-5, with a weak D call TRBD1 (5 bases). The CDR3 runs 13 residues. Trimming took off 6 bases at V and 0 bases at J, with 9 bases between the two ends. Germline values: CDR1 DFQATT, CDR2 SNEGSKA (reference sequence). Written as DNA, the CDR3 is TGCAGTGCCGCGGACAATAGCAATCAGCCCCAGCATTTT. Encoded protein: CSAADNSNQPQHF.

In DNA, the CDR3 is TGTGCCAGCAGTTCACCGAGCGGGGGGGCAGCAGATACGCAGTATTTT. Translating it yields CASSSPSGGAADTQYF. The V gene is TRBV6-5, the J gene TRBJ2-3; 10 bases match TRBD2. This CDR3 has 16 residues. Trimming took 4 bases from V and 4 from J; bases not matched to a gene: 8. The germline CDR1 and CDR2 sequences are MNHEY and SVGAGI.

This chain joins TRBV6-2 or TRBV6-3 and TRBJ2-7, with 7 bases identical to TRBD1. J gave up 6 bases and V 7 bases, and 6 bases lay outside the gene matches. The germline V gene has CDR1 MNHEY and CDR2 SVGEGT. This CDR3 comprises 12 residues. CDR3 in DNA: TGTGCCAGCACCAGACAGGGAAGCGAGCAGTACTTC. Protein: CASTRQGSEQYF.

The V and J genes are TRBV19 and TRBJ2-3, with D possibly called TRBD1 or TRBD2 (6 bases each). CDR3 length equals 16 residues. Germline assignment: CDR1 LNHDA and CDR2 SQIVND (reference sequence). Trimming shortened V by 3 bases and J by 1 base, and 14 bases separated the two germline ends. The CDR3 bases are TGTGCCAGTAGTATGGGCGGGGCAGGGGGCACAGATACGCAGTATTTT. It yields the protein CASSMGGAGGTDTQYF.

This clonotype was seen a handful of times. This CDR3 reads CASRRPGLRGQEQYF. CDR3 coding DNA: TGTGCCAGCAGGCGTCCGGGACTCAGGGGGCAGGAGCAGTACTTC. This chain connects TRBV11-2 to TRBJ2-7, with 8 bases aligning to TRBD1. The junction had 14 bases not matched to a gene; V was cut back by 6 bases and J by 7 bases. The CDR3 extends over 15 amino acids. Looked up from germline, CDR1 is SGHAT and CDR2 is FQNNGV. The variable domain in full, with the rest retrieved from reference TRBV11-2 and TRBJ2-7, is EAGVAQSPRYKIIEKRQSVAFWCNPISGHATLYWYQQILGQGPKLLIQFQNNGVVDDSQLPKDRFSAERLKGVDSTLKIQPAKLEDSAVYLCASRRPGLRGQEQYFGPGTRLTVT.

The V gene is TRBV6-1, the J gene TRBJ2-2; D is possibly TRBD1 (6 bases). This CDR3 spans 13 amino acids. Trimming took 7 bases from V and 5 from J, leaving 11 bases between them. Germline V gene sequence: CDR1 MNHNS, CDR2 SASEGT. The chain's CDR3 is CASIRTDTGELFF. The CDR3 DNA is TGTGCCAGCATAAGGACAGATACCGGGGAGCTGTTTTTT.

The chain couples TRBV12-3 or TRBV12-4 to TRBJ2-1, with TRBD2 matching 8 bases. The CDR3 is 16 residues long. The V gene end was trimmed by 4 bases and the J gene end by 8 bases; junction bases not matched to a gene: 13. The CDR3 sequence is CASSSPSGSGRYEQFF. The CDR3 nucleotides read TGTGCCAGCAGTTCTCCTAGCGGGTCTGGGAGGTATGAGCAGTTCTTC.

This rearrangement joins TRBV19 to TRBJ2-7; D gene unclear. Trimming took 1 base from V and 0 from J, leaving 7 bases between them. CDR1 is LNHDA, CDR2 SQIVND, per germline (reference sequence). CDR3 length equals 14 residues. CDR3 region: CASSIGWSSYEQYF. CDR3 nucleotide sequence: TGTGCCAGTAGTATAGGGTGGAGCTCCTACGAGCAGTACTTC.

This chain joins TRBV19 and TRBJ2-5, with 11 bases lining up with TRBD2. The ends lost 5 bases at V and 2 bases at J; junction bases unmatched: 7. This CDR3 has 16 amino acids. Germline CDR1 and CDR2: LNHDA and SQIVND (reference sequence). CDR3 bases: TGTGCCAGTAGTGCTACTAGCGGGGGTGTTCAAGAGACCCAGTACTTC. Its translation: CASSATSGGVQETQYF.

Only a few counts were recorded for this clonotype. V and J are TRBV10-1 and TRBJ1-1; D might be TRBD1 (6 bases). The CDR3 contains 16 residues. V gave up 4 bases and J gave up 4 bases, with 19 bases separating them. CDR1 and CDR2 (germline): WNHNN, SYGVQD (reference sequence). The CDR3 sequence is CASSANQQGVGTEAFF. The CDR3, as DNA: TGCGCCAGCAGTGCTAATCAACAGGGTGTAGGCACTGAAGCTTTCTTT.

This clonotype occurred a few times. The rearrangement uses TRBV2 and TRBJ2-2; TRBD1 agrees at 9 bases. The CDR3 covers 14 residues. Germline assignment: CDR1 SNHLY and CDR2 FYNNEI. J was trimmed by 4 bases and V by 6 bases; bases with no gene match: 3. CDR3 DNA: TGTGCCAGCAGACAGGGGGCGAGCACCGGGGAGCTGTTTTTT. Its protein is CASRQGASTGELFF.

The chain uses TRBV6-1 and TRBJ2-5; maybe TRBD1 (5 bases). The CDR3 sequence is 14 residues long. V lost 5 bases, J lost 2 bases, and 12 bases lay in between. Germline V gene sequence: CDR1 MNHNS, CDR2 SASEGT. The CDR3 reads CASSRTGEQETQYF. CDR3 DNA sequence: TGTGCCAGCAGTCGTACAGGAGAACAAGAGACCCAGTACTTC.

The genes are TRBV7-2 and TRBJ1-2; no clear D gene. The CDR3 runs to 14 residues. CDR1 SGHTA and CDR2 FQGNSA come from the germline V gene. The V end was cut by 1 base, the J end by 8 bases, with 14 bases between. CDR3 in amino acids: CASSLDSSVVGYTF. Written as DNA, the CDR3 is TGTGCCAGCAGCTTAGACTCGTCGGTGGTCGGCTACACCTTC.

The chain carries TRBV12-3 or TRBV12-4 and TRBJ1-2, with D possibly matching TRBD1 (5 bases). Deletions cut 6 bases from V and 5 bases from J, with 13 bases between. The CDR3 spans 13 residues. The CDR3 is CASSPGAIYGYTF. For the CDR3, the DNA is TGTGCCAGCAGCCCCGGGGCGATATATGGCTACACCTTC.

V gene TRBV30 combines with J gene TRBJ1-5, with a tentative D call TRBD1 (6 bases). The germline V gene encodes CDR1 GTSNPN and CDR2 SVGIG (reference sequence). V was cut by 4 bases and J by 9 bases, with 19 bases left in between. CDR3 length equals 14 residues. The CDR3 sequence is CAWTSEGVGWPQHF. The DNA for the CDR3 is TGTGCCTGGACCAGTGAGGGGGTGGGATGGCCCCAGCATTTT.

The chain has TRBV20-1 and TRBJ2-7; 8 bases agree with TRBD1. With V trimmed by 0 bases and J by 4 bases, 8 bases remained unmatched. Per germline, CDR1 DFQATT and CDR2 SNEGSKA (reference sequence). The CDR3 has 15 amino acids. The CDR3 loop is CSARDRRQGKYEQYF. CDR3 bases: TGCAGTGCTAGAGATCGCAGACAGGGGAAATACGAGCAGTACTTC.

In its sample, this clonotype was seen a few times. The V call is TRBV20-1, the J call TRBJ2-2; D perhaps matches TRBD1 (6 bases). The CDR3 loop spans 13 amino acids. Germline V gene lookup returns CDR1 DFQATT and CDR2 SNEGSKA (reference sequence). V was cut by 3 bases and J by 4 bases, with 9 bases left in between. The CDR3 DNA reads as TGCAGTGCTAGTCGAGGGGGCACCGGGGAGCTGTTTTTT. It codes for CSASRGGTGELFF.

The chain is built from TRBV10-1 and TRBJ1-6, with 8 bases identical to TRBD1. The CDR3 totals 14 residues. Trimming at V came to 5 bases and at J to 7 bases, leaving 4 bases not matched to a gene. Germline values: CDR1 WNHNN, CDR2 SYGVQD (reference sequence). The DNA of the CDR3 is TGCGCCAGCAGTCGAACAGGGGGAAATTCACCCCTCCACTTT. As protein: CASSRTGGNSPLHF.

Sample share makes this clonotype large. The chain employs TRBV12-3 or TRBV12-4 and TRBJ2-2; 9 positions match TRBD1. With 2 bases clipped from V and 5 bases from J, the junction kept 12 bases outside the gene matches. The CDR3 sequence is 18 residues long. DNA for the CDR3: TGTGCCAGCAGTTTACTTTTGGGACAGGGTATAGATACCGGGGAGCTGTTTTTT. Translation gives CASSLLLGQGIDTGELFF.

V and J are TRBV20-1 and TRBJ1-6; a possible D gene is TRBD1 (5 bases). V lost 0 bases and J lost 9, with 12 bases in between. The CDR3 runs 14 residues. Per germline, CDR1 DFQATT and CDR2 SNEGSKA (reference sequence). The CDR3 spells CSARDSFRVSPLHF. CDR3 sequence (DNA): TGCAGTGCTAGAGATAGTTTCAGGGTTTCACCCCTCCACTTT.

J is TRBJ2-5 and V is TRBV30; 7 nucleotides line up with TRBD2. The CDR3 is made up of 13 amino acids. Germline CDR1 and CDR2: GTSNPN and SVGIG (reference sequence). With V trimmed by 3 bases and J by 0 bases, 1 base remained unmatched. The CDR3 reads CAWSGGYQETQYF. CDR3 coding DNA: TGTGCCTGGAGCGGGGGGTACCAAGAGACCCAGTACTTC.